The clone carrying this TCR beta chain has a count of ten or more. The antigen remains undetermined. Prior to thyroid surgery, none of the patients had received any treatment. This sample was included in a study of metastatic and nonmetastatic thyroid tumors. Study as a whole: Repertoires from malignant and benign thyroid patients were compared across blood and tumor or nodule tissue.

Study-wide points: TCR beta diversity was reportedly significantly higher in malignant thyroid tumors than benign nodules, in blood and tumor.

In the original analysis: The distant-metastasis classifier for papillary thyroid cancer was built from CDR3 differences across clinicopathological groups. TCRdb re-analyzed the PCR reads through MiXCR. The V and J calls come from TCRdb's annotation, not from the publication. This table has about 21,000 clones, around 16% appearing once. V was pared by 0 bases and J by 8 bases, with 19 bases between. CDR1 MNHEY and CDR2 SVGAGI come from the germline V gene. CDR3 size: 17 residues. The sample was blood. The chain carries TRBV6-5 and TRBJ1-4; D is uncertain. The TCR originated in a male donor with papillary thyroid cancer or a benign thyroid nodule (not recorded which). Some clones in this sample may be carry-over from other donors' samples. The CDR3 here is CASSYSGSGGGREKLFF. As DNA, the CDR3 is TGTGCCAGCAGTTACTCCGGGTCGGGAGGAGGAAGGGAAAAACTGTTTTTT.